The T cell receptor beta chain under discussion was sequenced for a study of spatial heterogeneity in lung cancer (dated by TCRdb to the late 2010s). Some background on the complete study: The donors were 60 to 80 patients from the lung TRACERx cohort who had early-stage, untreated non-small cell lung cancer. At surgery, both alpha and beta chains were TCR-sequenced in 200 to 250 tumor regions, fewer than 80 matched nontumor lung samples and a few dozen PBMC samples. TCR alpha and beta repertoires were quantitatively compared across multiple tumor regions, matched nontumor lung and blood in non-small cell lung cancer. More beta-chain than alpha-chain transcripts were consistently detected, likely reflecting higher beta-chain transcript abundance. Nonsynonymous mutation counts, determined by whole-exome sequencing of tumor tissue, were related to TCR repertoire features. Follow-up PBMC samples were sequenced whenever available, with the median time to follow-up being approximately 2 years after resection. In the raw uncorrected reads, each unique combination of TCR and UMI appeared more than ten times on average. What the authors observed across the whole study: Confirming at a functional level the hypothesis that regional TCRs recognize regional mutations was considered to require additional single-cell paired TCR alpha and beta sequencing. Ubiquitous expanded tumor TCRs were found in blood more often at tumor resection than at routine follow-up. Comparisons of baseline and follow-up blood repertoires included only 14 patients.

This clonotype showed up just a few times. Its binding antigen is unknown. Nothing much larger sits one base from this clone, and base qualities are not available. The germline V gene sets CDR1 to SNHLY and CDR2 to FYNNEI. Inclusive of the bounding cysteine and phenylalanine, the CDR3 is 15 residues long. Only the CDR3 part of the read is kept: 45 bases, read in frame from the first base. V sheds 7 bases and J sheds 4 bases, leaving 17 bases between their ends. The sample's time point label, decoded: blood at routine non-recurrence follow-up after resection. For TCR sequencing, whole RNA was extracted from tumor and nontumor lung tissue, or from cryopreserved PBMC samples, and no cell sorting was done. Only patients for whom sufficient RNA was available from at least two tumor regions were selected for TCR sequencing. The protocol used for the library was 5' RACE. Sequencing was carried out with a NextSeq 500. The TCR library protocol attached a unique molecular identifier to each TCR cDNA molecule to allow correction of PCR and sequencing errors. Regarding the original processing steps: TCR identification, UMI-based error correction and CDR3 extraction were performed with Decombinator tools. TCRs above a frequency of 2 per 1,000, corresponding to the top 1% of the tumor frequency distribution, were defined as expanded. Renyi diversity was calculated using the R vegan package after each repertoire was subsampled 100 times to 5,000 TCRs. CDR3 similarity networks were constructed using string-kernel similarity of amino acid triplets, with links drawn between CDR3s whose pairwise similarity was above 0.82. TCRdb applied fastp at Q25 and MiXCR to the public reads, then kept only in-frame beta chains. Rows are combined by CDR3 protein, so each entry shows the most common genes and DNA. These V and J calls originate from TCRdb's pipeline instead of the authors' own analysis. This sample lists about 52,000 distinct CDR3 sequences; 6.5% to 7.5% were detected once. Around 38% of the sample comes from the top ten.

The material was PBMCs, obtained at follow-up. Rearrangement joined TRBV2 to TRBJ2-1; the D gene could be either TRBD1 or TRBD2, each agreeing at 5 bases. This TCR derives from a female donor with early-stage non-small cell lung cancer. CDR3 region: CASTRTRDRYNEQFF. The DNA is TGTGCCAGCACCCGTACGAGGGACCGATACAATGAGCAGTTCTTC.